The 17 T cell receptor beta chains below were found in one sample sequenced in a study of early T cells in non-severe SARS-CoV-2 infection. TCRdb used MiXCR to reprocess the 5' RACE reads, holding one entry per CDR3 protein. The sample lists about 49,000 distinct CDR3 sequences, around 10% occurring once. This specimen was whole blood, taken at baseline. The receptors shown here come from an adult who was a healthcare worker with PCR-confirmed SARS-CoV-2 infection or an uninfected control (not recorded which).

This clonotype was detected only a few times. V gene TRBV6-5 combines with J gene TRBJ1-1, with no clear D. The CDR3 spans 14 residues. V was cut by 0 bases and J by 5 bases, with 10 bases left in between. CDR1 is MNHEY and CDR2 is SVGAGI in the germline V gene. CDR3 DNA: TGTGCCAGCAGTTACTCAGGTCCGGGGACTGAAGCTTTCTTT. Protein: CASSYSGPGTEAFF.

By sample share, this clonotype is medium-sized (0.01 to 0.1%). The chain is built from TRBV6-2 or TRBV6-3 and TRBJ1-5, with D unresolved. The V gene's germline CDR1 is MNHEY and CDR2 SVGEGT. V was shortened by 2 bases and J by 3 bases, with 11 bases between the two germline ends. The CDR3 runs to 15 residues. DNA for the CDR3: TGTGCCAGCAGTTACGTCGCAGGTTACAATCAGCCCCAGCATTTT. Translation: CASSYVAGYNQPQHF.

Only a few counts were recorded for this clonotype. The J gene is TRBJ2-5, the V gene TRBV5-1, with a weak D call TRBD2 (5 bases). Trimming stripped 9 bases from V and 0 bases from J, with 15 bases between. CDR1 SGHRS and CDR2 YFSETQ come from the germline V gene. The length of the CDR3 is 14 residues. Here the CDR3 reads CATQAGVNQETQYF. The CDR3 DNA sequence: TGCGCCACCCAAGCCGGGGTAAACCAAGAGACCCAGTACTTC.

This clonotype was recorded at least ten times. The rearrangement joins TRBV18 to TRBJ1-1; D is perhaps TRBD1 (5 bases). V lost 2 bases to trimming and J lost 4 bases, with 23 bases between them. CDR3 size: 18 residues. Germline CDR1 KGHSH, CDR2 LQKENI. The CDR3 DNA reads TGTGCCAGCTCACCAAGGCCCTTAGAAGCAGGGCTGAGCACTGAAGCTTTCTTT. Amino acids: CASSPRPLEAGLSTEAFF.

This clonotype was observed at least ten times. V gene TRBV4-3 combines with J gene TRBJ1-1, with TRBD1 as a possible D gene (6 bases). Germline assignment: CDR1 LGHNA and CDR2 YSLEER. CDR3 size: 16 residues. Trimming removed 2 bases from V and 0 bases from J, with 13 bases in between. The CDR3 reads CASSQMYTGLNTEAFF. The CDR3 DNA sequence: TGCGCCAGCAGCCAAATGTATACAGGGCTGAACACTGAAGCTTTCTTT.

This clonotype was observed a few times. The V and J genes are TRBV6-2 or TRBV6-3 and TRBJ2-7; D unclear. CDR1 and CDR2 (germline): MNHEY, SVGEGT. CDR3 length: 16 amino acids. The ends were cut back, 5 bases at V and 2 bases at J, with 19 bases in the middle. CDR3 loop: CASSKVGQAKTYEQYF. In DNA, the CDR3 is TGTGCCAGCAGTAAGGTCGGGCAGGCAAAAACCTACGAGCAGTACTTC.

This clonotype was counted at least ten times. The CDR3 region is CASSSRQGGISEKLFF. CDR3 nucleotides: TGTGCCAGCAGCTCGCGCCAAGGGGGGATAAGCGAAAAACTGTTTTTT. The V call is TRBV13, the J call TRBJ1-4, with D possibly being TRBD1 (6 bases). The germline V gene encodes CDR1 PRHDT and CDR2 FYEKMQ (reference sequence). V lost 4 bases to trimming and J lost 8 bases, with 20 bases between them. The CDR3 sequence is 16 residues long.

The CDR3 here is CASSLHGRPSYEQYF. In nucleotides, the CDR3 is TGTGCCAGCAGTTTACACGGGAGACCCTCCTACGAGCAGTACTTC. The chain uses TRBV12-3 or TRBV12-4 and TRBJ2-7, with D possibly TRBD2 on 6 matching bases. V lost 2 bases and J 0 bases, leaving 11 bases between the germline ends. This CDR3 is 15 amino acids long.

The table lists this clonotype with a few counts. This chain links TRBV12-3 or TRBV12-4 with TRBJ2-1; D possibly uses TRBD1 or TRBD2 (6 bases each). Trimming stripped 7 bases from V and 0 bases from J, with 25 bases between. The CDR3 has 19 residues. CDR3 residues: CASIDFFPPKGGSYNEQFF. CDR3 DNA sequence: TGTGCCAGCATTGACTTCTTCCCACCCAAGGGGGGCTCCTACAATGAGCAGTTCTTC.

This clonotype appeared many times. J is TRBJ1-6 and V is TRBV7-8, with D tentatively TRBD1 (5 bases). CDR1 and CDR2 from the germline V gene are SGHVS and FQNEAQ. The length of the CDR3 is 18 residues. V was clipped by 2 bases and J by 7 bases, with 21 bases between them. CDR3 in DNA: TGTGCCAGCAGCTTATCTTCGGGTAGTGTAGGGGCGAATTCACCCCTCCACTTT. Encoded protein: CASSLSSGSVGANSPLHF.

This clonotype was counted only a few times. The V and J genes are TRBV3-1 and TRBJ1-2; D unclear. Germline V lookup: CDR1 LGHDT, CDR2 YNNKEL (reference sequence). CDR3 length: 13 amino acids. Deletions cut 0 bases from V and 8 bases from J, with 10 bases between. Written as DNA, the CDR3 is TGTGCCAGCAGCCAAGAAAGGCCCCTCGGCTACACCTTC. Translating it yields CASSQERPLGYTF. The full variable domain, its missing parts supplied by reference TRBV3-1 and TRBJ1-2, is DTAVSQTPKYLVTQMGNDKSIKCEQNLGHDTMYWYKQDSKKFLKIMFSYNNKELIINETVPNRFSPKSPDKAHLNLHINSLELGDSAVYFCASSQERPLGYTFGSGTRLTVV.

The CDR3 region is CASSVAGELFF. The CDR3 DNA reads TGTGCCAGCAGCGTGGCCGGGGAGCTGTTTTTT. The rearrangement links TRBV9 to TRBJ2-2, with unresolved D. V was cut by 2 bases and J by 6 bases, with 2 bases left in between. CDR3 length: 11 residues. CDR1 and CDR2 (germline): SGDLS, YYNGEE.

This clonotype was picked up a small number of times. The chain combines TRBV12-3 or TRBV12-4 with TRBJ1-1, with D hard to call. This CDR3 spans 13 amino acids. V was trimmed by 5 bases and J by 1 base, leaving 8 bases between them. CDR3 residues: CASSPSENTEAFF. For the CDR3, the DNA is TGTGCCAGCAGTCCCTCAGAGAACACTGAAGCTTTCTTT.

This sequence joins TRBV20-1 and TRBJ2-1, with 8 bases fitting TRBD2. This CDR3 has 13 residues. V trimming: 7 bases; J trimming: 7 bases; junction bases outside the gene matches: 9. CDR1 and CDR2 (germline): DFQATT, SNEGSKA (reference sequence). The CDR3 nucleotides are TGCAGTGGGGGCAGCGGGAGCCTAAATGAGCAGTTCTTC. Translated, it gives CSGGSGSLNEQFF.

This clonotype was observed a few times. This sequence joins TRBV28 and TRBJ2-3; no clear D. This CDR3 region has 15 residues. V lost 3 bases to trimming and J lost 0 bases, with 10 bases between them. Germline-derived CDR1 and CDR2 are MDHEN and SYDVKM. CDR3 loop: CASSLVQTSTDTQYF. The CDR3 DNA is TGTGCCAGCAGTTTGGTACAGACTAGCACAGATACGCAGTATTTT.

This clonotype was detected a few times. This sequence joins TRBV3-1 and TRBJ2-2; D might be TRBD1 (6 bases). The V and J ends lost 6 bases and 0 bases respectively, with 14 bases between them. This CDR3 region has 16 residues. Germline V lookup: CDR1 LGHDT, CDR2 YNNKEL (reference sequence). This CDR3 is CASSHPGHSNTGELFF. For the CDR3, the DNA is TGTGCCAGCAGTCATCCGGGACATTCGAACACCGGGGAGCTGTTTTTT.

This clonotype was counted between two and nine times. The chain employs TRBV29-1 and TRBJ1-1; possible D gene TRBD1, 6 bases. The ends were cut back, 6 bases at V and 12 bases at J, with 20 bases in the middle. There are 12 residues in the CDR3. The germline V gene has CDR1 SQVTM and CDR2 ANQGSEA. CDR3 in DNA: TGCAGCGTGACCGGGACAAGAGTTGTGACTTTCTTT. Its translation is CSVTGTRVVTFF.